This TCR beta chain was obtained from a study of CD8+ T cells in alopecia areata. Study-wide context: A regimen of oral tofacitinib, 5 to 10 mg twice daily, was given to treated patients. General observations from the study: Sharing of TCRs across patients appeared less clear than in mice, possibly for HLA-related reasons. Scalp clonality, along with expanded CD8+ clones among the top 100, was significantly decreased by tofacitinib.

The sample's treatment: oral pan-JAK inhibitor, 5-10 mg twice daily. Individuals with alopecia areata gave both lesional scalp punch biopsies and peripheral blood for collection. CDR1 is SGHDN, CDR2 FVKESK, per germline. The CDR3 is 15 amino acids. V shed 1 base and J shed 6 bases, with 13 bases lying between them. As regards this clone: The target antigen is unknown.

Extracted RNA was reverse transcribed, and the resulting cDNA served as sequencing template. Data came from immunoSEQ multiplex PCR; TCRdb stores just in-frame clones and leaves some out. Of roughly 98,000 clones listed, approximately 60% are singletons. Sequences were derived from CD8+ T cells sorted from blood, sampled at week 4, from a patient treated with tofacitinib. This chain uses TRBV14 with TRBJ2-1; no clear D gene. This TCR derives from a human donor with alopecia areata. The CDR3 spells CASSQGRDPGNEQFF. In DNA form, the CDR3 reads TGTGCCAGCAGCCAAGGCCGTGATCCCGGCAATGAGCAGTTCTTC.